The 13 T cell receptor beta chains below all came from one sample that was sequenced in a study of blood T cell repertoires in COVID-19. The table came from immunoSEQ multiplex PCR; TCRdb's copy has only in-frame clones and leaves some out. The sample includes hundreds of thousands of clones, about nine tenths seen only once; the top ten take about 1.5%. Specimen: peripheral blood. These receptors all stem from a woman aged 25 to 39 with active or convalescent COVID-19.

V is TRBV27 and J is TRBJ2-7, with TRBD1 as a possible D gene (6 bases). This CDR3 has 13 residues. Germline CDR1 reads MNHEY; CDR2 reads SMNVEV (reference sequence). Trimming shortened V by 5 bases and J by 5 bases, and 13 bases separated the two germline ends. The CDR3 sequence is CASSNRVQDEQYF. The CDR3 DNA sequence: TGTGCCAGCAGTAACAGGGTTCAGGACGAGCAGTACTTC.

The CDR3 nucleotides are TGTGCCAGCAGTTTAGACAGGTCCGACGAGCAGTACTTC. Translated: CASSLDRSDEQYF. This rearrangement joins TRBV12-3 or TRBV12-4 to TRBJ2-7; maybe TRBD1 (5 bases). The CDR3 has 13 residues. V lost 1 base, J lost 5 bases, and 9 bases lay in between.

This chain links TRBV11-3 with TRBJ1-1; 11 nucleotides align to TRBD1. After removal of 5 bases from V and 6 bases from J, the junction contained 11 bases not matched to a gene. The germline V gene has CDR1 SGHNT and CDR2 YENEEA. This CDR3 comprises 16 residues. This CDR3 reads CASSTGTGGKGAEAFF. The CDR3 DNA reads TGTGCCAGCAGCACCGGGACAGGGGGTAAGGGCGCTGAAGCTTTCTTT.

This chain links TRBV2 with TRBJ2-5; tentatively, D is TRBD2 (6 bases). This CDR3 contains 14 residues. The ends were cut back, 3 bases at V and 4 bases at J, with 12 bases in the middle. In germline, CDR1 is SNHLY, CDR2 FYNNEI. CDR3 protein: CASSEEGWGETQYF. The CDR3 DNA reads TGTGCCAGCAGTGAGGAGGGATGGGGAGAGACCCAGTACTTC.

V is TRBV2 and J is TRBJ1-6; 10 bases map to TRBD1. V trimming: 2 bases; J trimming: 8 bases; junction bases outside the gene matches: 3. The CDR3 extends over 15 amino acids. Germline values: CDR1 SNHLY, CDR2 FYNNEI. Here the CDR3 DNA reads TGTGCCAGCAGTGAACTGGGACAGGGGCATTCACCCCTCCACTTT. Its translation is CASSELGQGHSPLHF.

The rearrangement links TRBV19 to TRBJ1-1; D uncertain. V lost 7 bases, J lost 3 bases, and 6 bases lay in between. This CDR3 contains 11 residues. Germline assignment: CDR1 LNHDA and CDR2 SQIVND (reference sequence). Here the CDR3 reads CASKRDTEAFF. The CDR3 DNA follows: TGTGCCAGTAAGCGTGACACTGAAGCTTTCTTT. Drawing the rest from reference TRBV19 and TRBJ1-1, the complete variable domain is DGGITQSPKYLFRKEGQNVTLSCEQNLNHDAMYWYRQDPGQGLRLIYYSQIVNDFQKGDIAEGYSVSREKKESFPLTVTSAQKNPTAFYLCASKRDTEAFFGQGTRLTVV.

The chain combines TRBV11-3 with TRBJ1-1; 9 bases are a match to TRBD1. J was trimmed by 10 bases and V by 5 bases; bases with no gene match: 11. Germline V gene data show CDR1 as SGHNT and CDR2 as YENEEA. There are 14 residues in the CDR3. The CDR3, as DNA: TGTGCCAGCAGCCCCCGTCCGGGACAGGGAGGAGCTTTCTTT. It encodes CASSPRPGQGGAFF.

The rearrangement joins TRBV18 to TRBJ1-2; TRBD1 is a possible D gene (5 bases). The CDR3 contains 15 residues. Trimming shortened V by 2 bases and J by 4 bases, and 14 bases separated the two germline ends. Germline loops: CDR1 KGHSH, CDR2 LQKENI. In DNA, the CDR3 is TGTGCCAGCTCACCAGGACATCAATTAGTCTATGGCTACACCTTC. It translates to CASSPGHQLVYGYTF.

This clone has a handful of counts. The chain employs TRBV6-5 and TRBJ1-5; 9 bases match TRBD1. J was trimmed by 5 bases and V by 5 bases; bases with no gene match: 1. Looked up from germline, CDR1 is MNHEY and CDR2 is SVGAGI. CDR3 length equals 13 residues. The CDR3: CASSRQGDQPQHF. CDR3 bases: TGTGCCAGCAGTAGACAGGGGGATCAGCCCCAGCATTTT.

This sequence joins TRBV19 and TRBJ1-1; D perhaps matches TRBD1 (6 bases). From germline, CDR1 is LNHDA and CDR2 SQIVND (reference sequence). The CDR3 runs 11 residues. The ends were cut back, 10 bases at V and 5 bases at J, with 11 bases in the middle. For the CDR3, the DNA is TGTGCCACTGAGGGGGATACTGAAGCTTTCTTT. Residues: CATEGDTEAFF.

The J gene is TRBJ1-2, the V gene TRBV12-5; 10 bases fit TRBD1. CDR3 length: 18 amino acids. CDR1 and CDR2 (germline): LGHNT, FRNRAP. V shed 0 bases and J 8 bases; nucleotides not matched to a gene: 15. The CDR3 region is CASGLVPLGTGEGVGYTF. DNA for the CDR3: TGTGCTAGTGGTTTGGTACCCCTGGGGACAGGGGAGGGCGTCGGCTACACCTTC.

This clone was detected only once. The rearrangement links TRBV27 to TRBJ2-6; D is perhaps TRBD1 (6 bases). Trimming stripped 5 bases from V and 0 bases from J, with 17 bases between. The CDR3 runs 18 residues. CDR1 MNHEY and CDR2 SMNVEV come from the germline V gene (reference sequence). CDR3 nucleotides: TGTGCCAGCAGTCTAGTTGGGGGCTGGGTCTCTGGGGCCAACGTCCTGACTTTC. Translated, it gives CASSLVGGWVSGANVLTF.

This sequence joins TRBV25-1 and TRBJ1-1; D is unresolved. Per germline, CDR1 MGHDK and CDR2 SYGVNS. V was cut by 7 bases and J by 3 bases, with 24 bases left in between. This CDR3 is built from 17 residues. This CDR3 is CASTTLGTGIGDTEAFF. CDR3 bases: TGTGCCAGCACCACCCTGGGTACCGGGATTGGGGACACTGAAGCTTTCTTT.